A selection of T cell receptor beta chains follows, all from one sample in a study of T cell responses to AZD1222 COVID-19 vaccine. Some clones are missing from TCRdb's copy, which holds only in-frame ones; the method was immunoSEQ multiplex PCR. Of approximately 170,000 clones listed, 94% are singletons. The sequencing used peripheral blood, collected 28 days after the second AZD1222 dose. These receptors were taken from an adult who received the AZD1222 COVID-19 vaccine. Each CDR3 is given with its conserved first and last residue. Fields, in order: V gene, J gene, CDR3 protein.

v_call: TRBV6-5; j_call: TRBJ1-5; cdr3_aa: CASSVDQDQPQHF
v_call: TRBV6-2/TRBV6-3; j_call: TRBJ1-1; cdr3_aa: CASRLQLVGQAFF
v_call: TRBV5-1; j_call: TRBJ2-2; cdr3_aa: CASSFQGARWTGELFF
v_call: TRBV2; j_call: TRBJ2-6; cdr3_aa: CASSSDRAGANVLTF
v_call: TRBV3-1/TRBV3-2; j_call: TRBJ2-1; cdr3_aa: CASSQVGTSSYNEQFF
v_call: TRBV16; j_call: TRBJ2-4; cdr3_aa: CASSQSSGDLAKNIQYF
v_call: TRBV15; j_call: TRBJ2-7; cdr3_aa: CATSRGGTGGSEQYF
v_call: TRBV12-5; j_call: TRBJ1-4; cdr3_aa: CASGSLGPGEKLFF
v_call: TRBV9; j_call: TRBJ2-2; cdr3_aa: CASSASGSYTGELFF
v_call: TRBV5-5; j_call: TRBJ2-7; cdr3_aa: CASSLSSYEQYF
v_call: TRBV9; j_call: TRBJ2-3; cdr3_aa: CASSPGSNTDTQYF
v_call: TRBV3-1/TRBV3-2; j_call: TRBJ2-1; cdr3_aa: CASSQDPGSSYNEQFF
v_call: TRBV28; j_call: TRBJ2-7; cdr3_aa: CASYQIPYEQYF
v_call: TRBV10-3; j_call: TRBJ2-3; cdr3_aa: CAIGIDTQYF
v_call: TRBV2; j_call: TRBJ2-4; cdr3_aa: CASSDGSSLMRKNIQYF
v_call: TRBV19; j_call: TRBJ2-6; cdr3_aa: CASSVAGRFSGANVLTF
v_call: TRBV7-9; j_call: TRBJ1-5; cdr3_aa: CASSLGGIGNQPQHF
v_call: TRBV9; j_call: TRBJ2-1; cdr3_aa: CASTLWTGMDEQFF